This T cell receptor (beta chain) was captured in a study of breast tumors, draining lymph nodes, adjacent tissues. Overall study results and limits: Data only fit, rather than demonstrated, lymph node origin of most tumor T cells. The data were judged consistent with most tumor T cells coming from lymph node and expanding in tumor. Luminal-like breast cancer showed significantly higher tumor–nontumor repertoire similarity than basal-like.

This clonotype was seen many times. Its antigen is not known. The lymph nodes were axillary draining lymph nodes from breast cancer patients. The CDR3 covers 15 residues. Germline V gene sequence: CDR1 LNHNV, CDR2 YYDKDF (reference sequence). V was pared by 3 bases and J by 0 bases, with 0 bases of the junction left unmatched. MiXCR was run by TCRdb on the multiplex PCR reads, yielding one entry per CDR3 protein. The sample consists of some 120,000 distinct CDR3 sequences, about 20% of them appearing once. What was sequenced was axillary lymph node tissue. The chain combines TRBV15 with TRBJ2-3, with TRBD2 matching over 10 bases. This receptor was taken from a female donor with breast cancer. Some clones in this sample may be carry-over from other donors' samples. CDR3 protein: CATSRTSGSTDTQYF. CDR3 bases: TGTGCCACCAGCAGGACTAGCGGGAGCACAGATACGCAGTATTTT. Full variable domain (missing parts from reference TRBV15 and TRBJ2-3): DAMVIQNPRYQVTQFGKPVTLSCSQTLNHNVMYWYQQKSSQAPKLLFHYYDKDFNNEADTPDNFQSRRPNTSFCFLDIRSPGLGDTAMYLCATSRTSGSTDTQYFGPGTRLTVL.